The clone carrying this T cell receptor beta chain was recorded only once. Looked up from germline, CDR1 is MDHEN and CDR2 is SYDVKM. The CDR3 sequence is 14 residues long. The V gene lost 6 bases and the J gene lost 3 bases, with 11 bases spanning the gap. This sample was taken from a study of T cell responses to AZD1222 COVID-19 vaccine. Libraries were prepared by immunoSEQ multiplex PCR; TCRdb keeps only in-frame clonotypes and omits some of them. The sample holds about 160,000 clones, 90% seen once. The V and J genes are TRBV28 and TRBJ1-4; D might be TRBD1 (6 bases). Source: peripheral blood, taken on day 0 of AZD1222 vaccination. This clonotype was sampled from an adult in good health. In DNA, the CDR3 is TGTGCCAGCAGCAAGACAGGTGCTAATGAAAAACTGTTTTTT. Translated: CASSKTGANEKLFF.